The next 12 T cell receptor beta chains were all read from a single sample in a study of shared clonotypes between healthy human individuals (dated by TCRdb to the early 2020s). The library was prepared using the immunoSEQ multiplex PCR assay. Not all clones reach the TCRdb copy of this immuneACCESS table, which keeps in-frame sequences only. Checked studies attribute under half of the gap to unresolved V genes and leave the rest unexplained. The sample yields around 1.6 million clones; 95% to 99% were counted once. Roughly 0.45% of the sample lies in the top ten. Specimen: naive CD4+ T cells sorted from blood. The cell subset or site label for this specimen denotes: CD45RA+ positively selected. All receptors derive from a man younger than 45 in good health.

The J gene is TRBJ1-4, the V gene TRBV27; 7 nucleotides agree with TRBD1. CDR3 size: 17 residues. Germline CDR1 and CDR2: MNHEY and SMNVEV (reference sequence). V lost 5 bases, J lost 0 bases, and 9 bases stayed unmatched. The CDR3 sequence is CASSVAGGAATNEKLFF. Written as DNA, the CDR3 is TGTGCCAGCAGTGTAGCAGGGGGAGCTGCAACTAATGAAAAACTGTTTTTT.

The chain carries TRBV7-2 and TRBJ2-3; D is perhaps TRBD2 (6 bases). V was pared by 5 bases and J by 3 bases, with 15 bases between. The CDR3 is 15 amino acids. Per germline, CDR1 SGHTA and CDR2 FQGNSA. The CDR3: CASSPSGLATDTQYF. CDR3 nucleotides: TGTGCCAGCAGCCCCTCCGGGCTAGCGACAGATACGCAGTATTTT.

This chain uses TRBV7-8 with TRBJ2-4; 7 bases are shared with TRBD2. Germline V gene sequence: CDR1 SGHVS, CDR2 FQNEAQ. Losses at the gene ends were 2 bases for V and 8 bases for J; bases not matched to a gene: 6. This CDR3 is 14 amino acids long. The CDR3: CASSLNPAGDIQYF. CDR3 in DNA: TGTGCCAGCAGCTTAAATCCCGCGGGGGACATTCAGTACTTC. Using reference TRBV7-8 and TRBJ2-4 for the parts outside the CDR3, the full variable domain is GAGVSQSPRYKVAKRGQDVALRCDPISGHVSLFWYQQALGQGPEFLTYFQNEAQLDKSGLPSDRFFAERPEGSVSTLKIQRTQQEDSAVYLCASSLNPAGDIQYFGAGTRLSVL.

This clone was seen a single time. V and J are TRBV27 and TRBJ2-7; D is uncertain. CDR1 and CDR2 from the germline V gene are MNHEY and SMNVEV (reference sequence). CDR3 length equals 15 residues. The ends were cut back, 3 bases at V and 2 bases at J, with 14 bases in the middle. CDR3 nucleotides: TGTGCCAGCAGTTTTTATTTGTCCAGCCCCTACGAGCAGTACTTC. Protein sequence: CASSFYLSSPYEQYF.

CDR3 sequence: CASSLVGVAGELFF. Written as DNA, the CDR3 is TGTGCCAGCAGCTTAGTCGGGGTCGCCGGGGAGCTGTTTTTT. The V gene is TRBV11-2, the J gene TRBJ2-2; maybe TRBD2 (5 bases). The germline CDR1 and CDR2 sequences are SGHAT and FQNNGV. The CDR3 extends over 14 amino acids. The V end lost 1 base, the J end lost 6 bases, and 9 bases lay between the germline ends.

CDR3 nucleotides: TGTGCCAGCATCAGAACGACTAACTATGGCTACACCTTC. Translated: CASIRTTNYGYTF. The chain joins TRBV14 to TRBJ1-2; D uncertain. The CDR3 covers 13 residues. The V end was cut by 7 bases, the J end by 0 bases, with 9 bases between. Germline lookup yields CDR1 SGHDN and CDR2 FVKESK.

The chain joins TRBV5-1 to TRBJ2-2, with 9 bases identical to TRBD1. After removal of 1 base from V and 4 bases from J, the junction contained 8 bases not matched to a gene. Germline assignment: CDR1 SGHRS and CDR2 YFSETQ. This CDR3 is built from 17 residues. CDR3: CASSLLAGTGFTGELFF. The CDR3 bases are TGCGCCAGCAGCTTGTTAGCCGGGACAGGGTTCACCGGGGAGCTGTTTTTT.

The rearrangement uses TRBV7-9 and TRBJ2-6; TRBD1 matches at 9 bases. The CDR3 totals 18 residues. In germline, CDR1 is SEHNR, CDR2 FQNEAQ (reference sequence). Trimming cost V 4 bases and J 0 bases; bases outside gene matches: 7. Here the CDR3 reads CASSWPDRGGSGANVLTF. DNA for the CDR3: TGTGCCAGCAGCTGGCCCGACAGGGGGGGCTCTGGGGCCAACGTCCTGACTTTC.

Comments on this clone: The sample has other DNA sequences that encode this CDR3 too. The CDR3 here is CASSFGQETQYF. The CDR3 nucleotides read TGTGCCAGCAGCTTCGGCCAAGAGACCCAGTACTTC. The chain joins TRBV7-9 to TRBJ2-5; no reliable D call. Looked up from germline, CDR1 is SEHNR and CDR2 is FQNEAQ (reference sequence). The V and J ends lost 3 bases and 1 base respectively, with 3 bases between them. CDR3 length equals 12 residues. Filled out from reference TRBV7-9 and TRBJ2-5, the complete variable domain reads DTGVSQNPRHKITKRGQNVTFRCDPISEHNRLYWYRQTLGQGPEFLTYFQNEAQLEKSRLLSDRFSAERPKGSFSTLEIQRTEQGDSAMYLCASSFGQETQYFGPGTRLLVL.

The chain combines TRBV5-5 with TRBJ1-3, with D perhaps TRBD1 (5 bases). Germline CDR1 and CDR2: SGHKS and YYEKEE (reference sequence). The CDR3 runs to 16 residues. V lost 0 bases, J lost 0 bases, and 10 bases lay in between. The CDR3 sequence: CASSLAGAFSGNTIYF. The CDR3 DNA sequence: TGTGCCAGCAGCTTGGCCGGGGCTTTCTCTGGAAACACCATATATTTT.

The chain combines TRBV18 with TRBJ1-4; no definite D call. Trimming removed 2 bases at V and 0 bases at J, with 19 bases between. The CDR3 totals 19 residues. Germline values: CDR1 KGHSH, CDR2 LQKENI. CDR3 nucleotides: TGTGCCAGCTCACCATTCTACGGAAGTACTCCCGCAACTAATGAAAAACTGTTTTTT. Amino acids: CASSPFYGSTPATNEKLFF.

V gene TRBV19 combines with J gene TRBJ2-1; the D is unclear. The CDR3 length is 16 residues. Germline values: CDR1 LNHDA, CDR2 SQIVND (reference sequence). Trimming took 7 bases from V and 1 from J, leaving 17 bases between them. This chain's CDR3 is CASTNEFRLSYNEQFF. The CDR3 coding sequence is TGTGCCAGTACCAATGAATTCAGGTTATCCTACAATGAGCAGTTCTTC.